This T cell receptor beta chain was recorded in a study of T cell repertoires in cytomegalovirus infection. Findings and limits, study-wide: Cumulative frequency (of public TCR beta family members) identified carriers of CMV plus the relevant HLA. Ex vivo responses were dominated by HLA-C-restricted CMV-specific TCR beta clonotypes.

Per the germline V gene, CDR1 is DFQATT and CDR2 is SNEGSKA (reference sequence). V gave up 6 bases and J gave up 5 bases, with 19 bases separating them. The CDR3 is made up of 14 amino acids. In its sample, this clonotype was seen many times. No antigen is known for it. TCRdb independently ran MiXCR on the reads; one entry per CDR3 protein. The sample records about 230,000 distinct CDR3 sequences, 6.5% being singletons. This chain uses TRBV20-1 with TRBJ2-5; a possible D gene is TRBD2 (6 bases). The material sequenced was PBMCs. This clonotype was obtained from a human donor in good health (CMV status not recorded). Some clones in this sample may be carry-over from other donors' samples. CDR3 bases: TGCAGTGCCCCCGGCGGGGCGTTAGTGGAGACCCAGTACTTC. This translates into CSAPGGALVETQYF.